One T cell receptor (beta chain) is described in this entry. Antigen specificity is unknown. The donors were adults (healthy and HIV-negative) with no recent acute infections or vaccinations. This CDR3 contains 15 residues. The germline gives CDR1 GTSNPN, CDR2 SVGIG (reference sequence). The V segment lost 2 bases and the J segment 1 base; nucleotides outside the gene matches: 7. Sequencing used immunoSEQ multiplex PCR; TCRdb keeps in-frame clones, though not all of them. Of around 1.5 million clones listed, 95% to 99% are singletons. These data originate in a study of shared clonotypes between healthy human individuals. Study overall: Per donor, three plates held CD4 naive cells, three held CD4 memory, two held CD8 naive and one held CD8 memory. Study outcomes and limitations: Non-shared clonotypes displayed generation probabilities falling below those of clonotypes present in all four donors. Sampling was confined to blood; repertoires within tissues likely differ.

The sample was naive CD4+ T cells sorted from blood. Subset denoted: CD45RA+ positively selected. The genes are TRBV30 and TRBJ1-1, with 7 nucleotides matching TRBD1. The TCR comes from a man aged 25 to 40 in good health. The chain's CDR3 is CAWSRTGRGNTEAFF. CDR3 DNA sequence: TGTGCCTGGAGTAGGACAGGTCGGGGGAACACTGAAGCTTTCTTT.